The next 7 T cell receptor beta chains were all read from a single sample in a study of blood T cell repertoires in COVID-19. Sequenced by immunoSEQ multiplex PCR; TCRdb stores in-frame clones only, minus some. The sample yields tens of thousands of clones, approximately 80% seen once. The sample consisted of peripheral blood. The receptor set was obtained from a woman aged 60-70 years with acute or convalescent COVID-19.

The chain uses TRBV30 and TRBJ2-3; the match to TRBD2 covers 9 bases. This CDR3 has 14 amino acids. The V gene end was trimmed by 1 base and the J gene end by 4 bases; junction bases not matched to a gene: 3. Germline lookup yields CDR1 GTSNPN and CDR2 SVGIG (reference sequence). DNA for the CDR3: TGTGCCTGGAGTGGGCGGGGGGGCGCAGATACGCAGTATTTT. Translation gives CAWSGRGGADTQYF.

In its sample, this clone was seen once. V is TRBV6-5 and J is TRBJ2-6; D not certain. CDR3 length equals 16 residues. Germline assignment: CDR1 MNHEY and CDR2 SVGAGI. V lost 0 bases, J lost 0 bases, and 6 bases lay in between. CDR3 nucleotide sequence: TGTGCCAGCAGTTACTCCGCAGACTCTGGGGCCAACGTCCTGACTTTC. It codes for CASSYSADSGANVLTF.

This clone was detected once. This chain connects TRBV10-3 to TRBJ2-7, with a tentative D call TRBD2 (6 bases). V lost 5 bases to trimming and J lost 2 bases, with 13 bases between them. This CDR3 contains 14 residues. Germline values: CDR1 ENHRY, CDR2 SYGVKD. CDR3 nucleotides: TGTGCCATCAGTCAAGGACTACCTGCCTACGAGCAGTACTTC. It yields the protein CAISQGLPAYEQYF.

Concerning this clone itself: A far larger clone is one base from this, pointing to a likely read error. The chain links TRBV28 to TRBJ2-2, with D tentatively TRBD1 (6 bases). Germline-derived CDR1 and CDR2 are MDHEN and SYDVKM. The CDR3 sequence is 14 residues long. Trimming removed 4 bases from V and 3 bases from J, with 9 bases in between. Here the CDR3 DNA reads TGTGCCAGCAGTTCGGACAGCTACACCGGGGAGCTGTTTTTT. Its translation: CASSSDSYTGELFF.

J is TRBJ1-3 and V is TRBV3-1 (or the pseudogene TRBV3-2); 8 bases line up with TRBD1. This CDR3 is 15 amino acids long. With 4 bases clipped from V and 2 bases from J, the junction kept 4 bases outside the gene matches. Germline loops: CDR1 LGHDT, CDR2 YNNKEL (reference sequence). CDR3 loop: CASSLGTGPGNTIYF. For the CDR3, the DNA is TGTGCCAGCAGCCTAGGGACAGGCCCTGGAAACACCATATATTTT.

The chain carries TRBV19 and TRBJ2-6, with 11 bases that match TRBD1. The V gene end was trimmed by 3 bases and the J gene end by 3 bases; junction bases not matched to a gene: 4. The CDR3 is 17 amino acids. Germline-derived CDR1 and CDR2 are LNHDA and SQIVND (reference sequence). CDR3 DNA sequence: TGTGCCAGTAGTATGGGGACAGGGGGAGGTGGGGCCAACGTCCTGACTTTC. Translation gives CASSMGTGGGGANVLTF.

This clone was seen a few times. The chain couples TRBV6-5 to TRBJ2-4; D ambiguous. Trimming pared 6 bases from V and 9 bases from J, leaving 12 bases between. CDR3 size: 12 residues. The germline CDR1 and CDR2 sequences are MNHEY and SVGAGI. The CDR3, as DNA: TGTGCCAGCAGAGAGGAGATGAGCATTCAGTACTTC. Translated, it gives CASREEMSIQYF.